This T cell receptor beta chain was identified in a study of blood T cells in healthy people across ages. The authors ran a second PCR of about 6 to 11 cycles using a sample-barcoded 5' primer and a J-beta primer mix. Each CDR3 protein is one row after TCRdb ran MiXCR on the 5' RACE reads. Here the sample spans about 1.1 million distinct CDR3 sequences, more than 30% being singletons. Per sample, no less than 5 micrograms of total RNA were extracted. The study, taken as a whole, reports: A greater number of naive CD4+ cells and higher diversity distinguished long-lived donors from aged donors.

As for this clonotype: What it binds is not known.

Germline V gene sequence: CDR1 SNHLY, CDR2 FYNNEI. The CDR3 runs to 13 residues. Trimming removed 5 bases at V and 5 bases at J, with 12 bases between. The receptor was derived from a man between 18 and 35 years old in good health. Material: blood. The chain couples TRBV2 to TRBJ2-5; perhaps TRBD1 as D (6 bases). The CDR3: CASSLYREETQYF. The CDR3 DNA reads as TGTGCCAGCAGTCTTTACAGGGAGGAGACCCAGTACTTC.